These T cell receptor beta chains were read from a single sample in a study of radiation and T cells in renal cell carcinoma. Here immunoSEQ multiplex PCR was the method, and the copy in TCRdb shows in-frame clones only, minus some. Among about 130,000 clones listed, around 90% were seen once. The source material was blood, sampled from a patient whose treatment included radiotherapy and nephrectomy. The receptor source for this set is a woman aged 70-85 years with renal cell carcinoma. The CDR3 runs from the conserved cysteine through the conserved F or W. A D gene is named only where the DNA matches it firmly. Clone size is not always given. Where it is, it says once, few, many or a class for expanded clones.

j_call,d_call,clone_size,v_call,cdr3_nt,cdr3_aa
TRBJ2-7,TRBD2,once,TRBV28,TGTGCCAGCAGTTTATATGTGGTAGCGGGGGCCTACGAGCAGTACTTC,CASSLYVVAGAYEQYF
TRBJ1-3,-,-,TRBV28,TGTGCCAGCAGTTTGGGGGACTCTGGAAACACCATATATTTT,CASSLGDSGNTIYF
TRBJ2-5,-,-,TRBV6-1,TGTGCCAGCAGTGGGAGGGGGATCACATCGGAGACCCAGTACTTC,CASSGRGITSETQYF
TRBJ1-5,TRBD1,few,TRBV30,TGTGCCTGGAACCCAGGGACAGATAATCAGCCCCAGCATTTT,CAWNPGTDNQPQHF
TRBJ1-1,-,-,TRBV7-8,TGTGCCAGCAGCCCTTCGACTTACAAGGAGGCTGAAGCTTTCTTT,CASSPSTYKEAEAFF
TRBJ1-2,-,-,TRBV19,TGTGCCAGTAGTGAGCAGACCCTAAAGACTAACTATGGCTACACCTTC,CASSEQTLKTNYGYTF
TRBJ2-5,-,-,TRBV19,TGTGCCAGTAGAAAATCCGGGACAGAGACCCAGTACTTC,CASRKSGTETQYF
TRBJ1-4,-,few,TRBV7-9,TGTGCCAGCAACCCGAATGGGATGGGTGAAAAACTGTTTTTT,CASNPNGMGEKLFF
TRBJ2-1,-,-,TRBV27,TGTGCCAGCAGTCCCCCGGGGGCCATCTCCTACAATGAGCAGTTCTTC,CASSPPGAISYNEQFF
TRBJ2-3,TRBD1,-,TRBV5-1,TGCGCCAGCAGCTTCCTAAATTCGAAGACGACAGGGGGTACAGATACGCAGTATTTT,CASSFLNSKTTGGTDTQYF
TRBJ1-6,TRBD1,-,TRBV7-6,TGTGCCAGCAGCTTATATACCGGGACAGGGTCGGGGCGTTCACCCCTCCACTTT,CASSLYTGTGSGRSPLHF
TRBJ2-7,-,once,TRBV27,TGTGCCAGCAGTCTTACAGGGAGGAGCGAGCAGTACTTC,CASSLTGRSEQYF
TRBJ2-7,-,-,TRBV18,TGTGCCAGCTCACAGAAGACTAGGGACGAGCAGTACTTC,CASSQKTRDEQYF